This entry lists 24 T cell receptor beta chains sequenced from one sample in a study of CD8 T cells in ankylosing spondylitis. TCRdb reprocessed the 5' RACE reads with MiXCR, giving one entry per CDR3 protein. This sample has 300,000 to 350,000 distinct CDR3 sequences; about 20% occur once, and the top ten carry approximately 3.7%. The material sequenced was blood, either unsorted or a sorted T cell fraction (not recorded which). The receptors were sampled from a female donor with ankylosing spondylitis or in good health (not recorded which).

This clonotype came up a few times. The chain carries TRBV6-5 and TRBJ1-2; TRBD1 is a possible D gene (6 bases). Trimming took 2 bases from V and 14 from J, leaving 15 bases between them. In germline, CDR1 is MNHEY, CDR2 SVGAGI. The CDR3 has 12 residues. The CDR3 protein is CASSYNGGRMTF. CDR3 in DNA: TGTGCCAGCAGTTACAACGGGGGGCGGATGACCTTC.

The chain combines TRBV29-1 with TRBJ1-1; D unresolved. The CDR3 spans 11 residues. CDR1 SQVTM and CDR2 ANQGSEA come from the germline V gene. V lost 7 bases and J 11 bases, leaving 17 bases between the germline ends. The CDR3 DNA reads TGCAGCGGCCGCGAGGGCCTAGGTGCTTTCTTT. Translating it yields CSGREGLGAFF.

This clonotype has a count of ten or more. J is TRBJ1-1 and V is TRBV29-1; no firm D call. The germline V and J ends were trimmed by 8 bases and 9 bases, with 25 bases remaining between them. The germline V gene has CDR1 SQVTM and CDR2 ANQGSEA. The CDR3 is made up of 14 amino acids. CDR3 coding DNA: TGCAGCTCAGTCCCGGGCCAGATAACACTGAAAGCTTTCTTT. This translates into CSSVPGQITLKAFF.

The rearrangement uses TRBV9 and TRBJ1-3; no definite D call. Looked up from germline, CDR1 is SGDLS and CDR2 is YYNGEE. The length of the CDR3 is 14 residues. With 0 bases removed from V and 4 bases from J, the gap between germline ends came to 8 bases. For the CDR3, the DNA is TGTGCCAGCAGCGTAGGAGGTATCGGAAACACCATATATTTT. This gives the protein CASSVGGIGNTIYF.

CDR3 in amino acids: CSARAPTDTQYF. Written as DNA, the CDR3 is TGCAGTGCTAGGGCCCCCACAGATACGCAGTATTTT. This chain connects TRBV20-1 to TRBJ2-3, with D unresolved. From germline, CDR1 is DFQATT and CDR2 SNEGSKA (reference sequence). The CDR3 has 12 residues. V was shortened by 3 bases and J by 2 bases, with 6 bases between the two germline ends.

V usage is TRBV6-5 and J usage is TRBJ2-7, with D uncertain. The CDR3 is 14 amino acids. The V gene's germline CDR1 is MNHEY and CDR2 SVGAGI. V was clipped by 4 bases and J by 0 bases, with 10 bases between them. For the CDR3, the DNA is TGTGCCAGCAGTTCCCCCTTAAACTCCTACGAGCAGTACTTC. Its translation is CASSSPLNSYEQYF.

This clonotype was recorded many times. The CDR3 nucleotides read TGTGCCTGGACTAGCGGAACAGATACGCAGTATTTT. Its translation is CAWTSGTDTQYF. The J gene is TRBJ2-3, the V gene TRBV30; 7 positions agree with TRBD2. Germline V gives CDR1 GTSNPN, CDR2 SVGIG (reference sequence). Losses at the gene ends were 4 bases for V and 3 bases for J; bases not matched to a gene: 1. This CDR3 region has 12 residues.

The chain links TRBV20-1 to TRBJ1-1, with D possibly matching TRBD1 (5 bases). CDR1 is DFQATT and CDR2 is SNEGSKA in the germline V gene (reference sequence). V was pared by 3 bases and J by 4 bases, with 12 bases between. The CDR3 runs to 13 residues. The CDR3: CSASGDRGTEAFF. CDR3 DNA sequence: TGCAGTGCTAGTGGGGATAGGGGCACTGAAGCTTTCTTT.

The chain has TRBV6-5 and TRBJ2-1; D possibly corresponds to TRBD2 (7 bases). CDR1 and CDR2 (germline): MNHEY, SVGAGI. V was pared by 6 bases and J by 4 bases, with 22 bases between. The CDR3 extends over 17 amino acids. This CDR3 is CASSRGPAGAYYNEQFF. The CDR3 region has the DNA TGTGCCAGCAGCAGAGGCCCGGCGGGGGCTTATTACAATGAGCAGTTCTTC.

This clonotype was recorded a few times. This chain connects TRBV10-3 to TRBJ2-3, with D hard to call. This CDR3 has 15 amino acids. V was shortened by 10 bases and J by 0 bases, with 17 bases between the two germline ends. From germline, CDR1 is ENHRY and CDR2 SYGVKD. The CDR3 sequence is CATADGPASTDTQYF. The CDR3 region has the DNA TGTGCCACCGCAGACGGGCCTGCTAGCACAGATACGCAGTATTTT.

CDR3 region: CACGGLAGEGVGGYNEQFF. In DNA form, the CDR3 reads TGTGCCTGTGGGGGGCTAGCGGGAGAGGGGGTCGGTGGGTACAATGAGCAGTTCTTC. The chain carries TRBV12-3 or TRBV12-4 and TRBJ2-1; TRBD2 aligns across 10 bases. The CDR3 extends over 19 amino acids. J was trimmed by 4 bases and V by 11 bases; bases with no gene match: 23.

This clonotype was observed a single time. In nucleotides, the CDR3 is TGTGCCAGCAGGAGGTGGGGGTTGACTGAAGCTTTCTTT. Amino acids: CASRRWGLTEAFF. The chain carries TRBV6-1 and TRBJ1-1, with a possible D match to TRBD1 (5 bases). The CDR3 loop spans 13 amino acids. With 6 bases removed from V and 5 bases from J, the gap between germline ends came to 13 bases. The germline CDR1 and CDR2 sequences are MNHNS and SASEGT.

J is TRBJ2-1 and V is TRBV5-1, with 7 bases that match TRBD2. The length of the CDR3 is 14 residues. The ends lost 5 bases at V and 4 bases at J; junction bases unmatched: 6. The germline V gene has CDR1 SGHRS and CDR2 YFSETQ. The CDR3 reads CASSGAGRYNEQFF. CDR3 sequence (DNA): TGCGCCAGCAGTGGAGCGGGACGTTACAATGAGCAGTTCTTC.

This clonotype was recorded once. The chain recombines TRBV6-1 with TRBJ1-2; D perhaps matches TRBD1 (5 bases). This CDR3 spans 15 amino acids. V lost 6 bases to trimming and J lost 0 bases, with 14 bases between them. Germline V gene data show CDR1 as MNHNS and CDR2 as SASEGT. CDR3 sequence reads: CASRGPTEANYGYTF. The CDR3 DNA reads TGTGCCAGCAGGGGCCCGACAGAAGCTAACTATGGCTACACCTTC.

This chain links TRBV20-1 with TRBJ2-7; 10 positions agree with TRBD2. Germline V gene data show CDR1 as DFQATT and CDR2 as SNEGSKA (reference sequence). The trim removed 0 bases at V and 6 bases at J, leaving 11 bases unmatched. The CDR3 runs to 16 residues. CDR3 nucleotides: TGCAGTGCTAGAGACCCCCGGAGCGGGAGGGCCGCCGAGCAGTACTTC. Translation: CSARDPRSGRAAEQYF.

This chain joins TRBV30 and TRBJ1-2, with TRBD1 identical over 7 bases. This CDR3 contains 14 residues. J gave up 8 bases and V 2 bases, and 11 bases lay outside the gene matches. Looked up from germline, CDR1 is GTSNPN and CDR2 is SVGIG (reference sequence). CDR3: CAWSFQGVGRGYTF. CDR3 nucleotide sequence: TGTGCCTGGAGTTTCCAGGGGGTAGGAAGAGGCTACACCTTC.

The chain couples TRBV20-1 to TRBJ2-7; no definite D call. Germline V CDR1 and CDR2: DFQATT, SNEGSKA (reference sequence). The length of the CDR3 is 14 residues. Trimming shortened V by 1 base and J by 0 bases, and 10 bases separated the two germline ends. The CDR3 DNA reads TGCAGTGCTAGAGTACCCCAAAGCTCCTACGAGCAGTACTTC. Translating gives CSARVPQSSYEQYF.

The V call is TRBV18, the J call TRBJ1-1; D unclear. This CDR3 has 14 amino acids. V was shortened by 3 bases and J by 1 base, with 9 bases between the two germline ends. From germline, CDR1 is KGHSH and CDR2 LQKENI. The CDR3 nucleotides are TGTGCCAGCTCACCCGTGGAGGGGAACACTGAAGCTTTCTTT. Translated: CASSPVEGNTEAFF.

The V and J genes are TRBV20-1 and TRBJ2-1; D may be TRBD2 (5 bases). The V end lost 0 bases, the J end lost 8 bases, and 14 bases lay between the germline ends. Looked up from germline, CDR1 is DFQATT and CDR2 is SNEGSKA (reference sequence). This CDR3 has 14 residues. The CDR3 bases are TGCAGTGCTAGAGAGTGGCGGGCCCCCCATGAGCAGTTCTTC. Protein: CSAREWRAPHEQFF.

This clonotype was seen more than once but under ten times. The chain links TRBV6-1 to TRBJ1-1; D gene uncertain. This CDR3 spans 13 amino acids. Trimming pared 6 bases from V and 5 bases from J, leaving 13 bases between. Germline values: CDR1 MNHNS, CDR2 SASEGT. CDR3 DNA: TGTGCCAGCAGGACCAGGAGCAGGACTGAAGCTTTCTTT. This gives the protein CASRTRSRTEAFF.

The CDR3 reads CASSPQRSLGTDTQYF. CDR3 nucleotide sequence: TGTGCCAGCAGCCCTCAGCGGAGTTTGGGCACAGATACGCAGTATTTT. The J gene is TRBJ2-3, the V gene TRBV7-9, with TRBD2 as a possible D gene (5 bases). The V and J ends lost 5 bases and 1 base respectively, with 16 bases between them. There are 16 residues in the CDR3. The V gene's germline CDR1 is SEHNR and CDR2 FQNEAQ (reference sequence).

This clonotype has more than one count but fewer than ten. J is TRBJ2-1 and V is TRBV6-1; 8 bases match TRBD2. CDR1 and CDR2 (germline): MNHNS, SASEGT. The CDR3 runs to 17 residues. The ends lost 6 bases at V and 6 bases at J; junction bases unmatched: 16. This CDR3 reads CASRRRGSGLGINEQFF. The CDR3 bases are TGTGCCAGCAGACGAAGGGGGTCGGGACTAGGGATCAATGAGCAGTTCTTC.

CDR3 region: CASSLDGNLDTQYF. The CDR3 DNA is TGTGCCAGCAGCTTGGACGGGAATTTAGATACGCAGTATTTT. The chain uses TRBV7-9 and TRBJ2-3, with D perhaps matching TRBD2 (5 bases). Germline V gives CDR1 SEHNR, CDR2 FQNEAQ (reference sequence). The CDR3 sequence is 14 residues long. V gave up 3 bases and J gave up 5 bases, with 12 bases separating them.

This clonotype was detected many times. The gene calls are TRBV29-1 and TRBJ1-3; D ambiguous. The V gene lost 7 bases and the J gene lost 4 bases, with 8 bases spanning the gap. This CDR3 is built from 11 residues. The germline V gene has CDR1 SQVTM and CDR2 ANQGSEA. This CDR3 is CSGQQGNTIYF. The CDR3 region has the DNA TGCAGCGGCCAGCAGGGAAACACCATATATTTT.